This is a list of T cell receptor beta chains from one sample in a study of breast tumors, draining lymph nodes, adjacent tissues. TCRdb itself ran the multiplex PCR reads through MiXCR, one entry per CDR3 protein. Of around 290,000 distinct CDR3 sequences in the sample, roughly 30% were seen once. Sequencing was done on a sample of axillary lymph node tissue. Receptors were obtained from a female donor with breast cancer. Some clones in this sample may be carry-over from other donors' samples. Each CDR3 is given with its conserved first and last residue. D genes are given only for firm matches. Size is omitted from some rows. Given values are once, few, many or a class for expanded clones.

size,J,V,D,DNA,CDR3
few,TRBJ2-3,TRBV28,.,TGTGCCACCACAAGGGGGCTAGCGGGTACCACAGATACGCAGTATTTT,CATTRGLAGTTDTQYF
.,TRBJ2-2,TRBV29-1,TRBD1,TGCAGCGTGCGGGCCGGGACAGGGGGCAACGGGGAGCTGTTTTTT,CSVRAGTGGNGELFF
few,TRBJ2-1,TRBV20-1,TRBD1,TGCAGTGCTAGAGAAGCCGGGACAGGGGGCGTCCGGAGGTCTGTTTGGCAGTTCTTC,CSAREAGTGGVRRSVWQFF
many,TRBJ2-1,TRBV20-1,.,TGCAGTGGCACCAAGGTGGACGAGCAGTTCTTC,CSGTKVDEQFF
.,TRBJ2-5,TRBV9,.,TGTGCCAGCAGCGCCCAGGGGACCCAGTACTTC,CASSAQGTQYF
many,TRBJ1-5,TRBV15,TRBD1,TGTGCCACCAGCAGAGGCCAAGGACAGGATCAGCCCCAGCATTTT,CATSRGQGQDQPQHF
many,TRBJ1-6,TRBV28,.,TGTGCCAGCAGTTTGCTGGATTCACCCCTCCACTTT,CASSLLDSPLHF
many,TRBJ1-4,TRBV2,.,TGTGCCAGCAGTGATATTGAAAAACTGTTTTTT,CASSDIEKLFF
many,TRBJ1-6,TRBV12-3/TRBV12-4,.,TGTGCCAGCAGCCGGGCATCGAGCTCCTATAATTCACCCCTCCACTTT,CASSRASSSYNSPLHF
many,TRBJ2-3,TRBV4-3,.,TGCGCCAGCAGCCAAGCGGTAACTGGCGGGACCATCACAGATACGCAGTATTTT,CASSQAVTGGTITDTQYF
many,TRBJ2-3,TRBV3-1,.,TGTGCCAGCAGCCAGTTAGATACGCAGTATTTT,CASSQLDTQYF
.,TRBJ2-3,TRBV27,TRBD1,TGTGCCAGCAGACTCAGGACAGGTTGGGTCACCACAGATACGCAGTATTTT,CASRLRTGWVTTDTQYF
many,TRBJ2-7,TRBV7-7,.,TGTGCTAGCAGCTTAGAGCCGGGAAGCTCCTACGAGCAGTACTTC,CASSLEPGSSYEQYF
few,TRBJ2-3,TRBV5-6,TRBD1,TGTGCCAGCAGTCCCGGACAGGCATCCCGCACAGATACGCAGTATTTT,CASSPGQASRTDTQYF
.,TRBJ1-3,TRBV30,.,TGTGCCTGGGGTGTAGGAGGAAACACCATATATTTT,CAWGVGGNTIYF
many,TRBJ2-7,TRBV2,TRBD1,TGTGCCAGCAGTGGTAAGGGGGCAGGCGAGCAGTACTTC,CASSGKGAGEQYF
many,TRBJ2-7,TRBV20-1,TRBD2,TGCAGTGGTTGGGAGACTAGCGGGGAGCAGTACTTC,CSGWETSGEQYF
many,TRBJ2-3,TRBV5-1,TRBD2,TGCGCCAGCAGCTTGGCCGCGGGCGGGAGCCCCACAGATACGCAGTATTTT,CASSLAAGGSPTDTQYF
many,TRBJ2-5,TRBV24-1,.,TGTGCCACCAGTGATCCTTCTGGGGGCCAAGAGACCCAGTACTTC,CATSDPSGGQETQYF
many,TRBJ2-7,TRBV7-9,TRBD2,TGTGCCAGCAGGGCGGGCGCGGGAGTCAAAGGATCCTACGAGCAGTACTTC,CASRAGAGVKGSYEQYF
many,TRBJ2-1,TRBV7-9,.,TGTGCCAGCAGCGGGAAGGCCTCAATGGGGGATGAGCAGTTCTTC,CASSGKASMGDEQFF
.,TRBJ2-7,TRBV3-1,.,TGTGCCAGCAGCCCTGCAGGGTATACCTACGAGCAGTACTTC,CASSPAGYTYEQYF
many,TRBJ2-5,TRBV15,.,TGTGCCACCAGATCAGGGGTGGGGGAGACCCAGTACTTC,CATRSGVGETQYF
many,TRBJ1-2,TRBV11-2,TRBD1,TGTGCCAGCAGCTTAGGAGGGGGACAGGGACTGGGGAGCTACACCTTC,CASSLGGGQGLGSYTF
few,TRBJ2-1,TRBV3-1,TRBD2,TGTGCCAGCAGCCAAGCTATACGAGCGGGAGGTAATGAGCAGTTCTTC,CASSQAIRAGGNEQFF
many,TRBJ2-3,TRBV5-4,TRBD1,TGTGCCAGCAGCAGACCGGGACAGGGGCAGACAGATACGCAGTATTTT,CASSRPGQGQTDTQYF
many,TRBJ2-2,TRBV5-6,.,TGTGCCAGCAGCTTGCTAGATACGACCGGGGAGCTGTTTTTT,CASSLLDTTGELFF
few,TRBJ1-2,TRBV30,.,TGTGCCTGGACCCGAGGGGCTGACTATGGCTACACCTTC,CAWTRGADYGYTF
many,TRBJ2-2,TRBV7-3,.,TGTGCCAGCAGCTCCCTTTTGGGGGAAGCCGGGGAGCTGTTTTTT,CASSSLLGEAGELFF
many,TRBJ1-2,TRBV5-8,TRBD1,TGTGCCAGCAGGGACGCCAGGGGGAACTATGGCTACACCTTC,CASRDARGNYGYTF
many,TRBJ2-7,TRBV6-5,.,TGTGCCAGCAGTTACTCCAGGGGTTCACCCTACGAGCAGTACTTC,CASSYSRGSPYEQYF
many,TRBJ2-2,TRBV9,.,TGTGCCAGCAGCGTAGAGGTGGTGGGGCTAGCGAGTTCCGGGGAGCTGTTTTTT,CASSVEVVGLASSGELFF
few,TRBJ2-5,TRBV6-2/TRBV6-3,TRBD2,TGTGCCAGCAGTCATAGCGGGAGGGACCAAGAGACCCAGTACTTC,CASSHSGRDQETQYF
many,TRBJ2-2,TRBV6-5,.,TGTGCCACCTCTCGACCTGCCGTCCAGGGTTCCGGGGAGCTGTTTTTT,CATSRPAVQGSGELFF
few,TRBJ2-4,TRBV20-1,.,TGCAGTGCGGCAGGGGGGTTAGCCAAAAACATTCAGTACTTC,CSAAGGLAKNIQYF
many,TRBJ2-7,TRBV9,TRBD2,TGTGCCAGCAGCACCGGACTAGCGGGAGCCTACGAGCAGTACTTC,CASSTGLAGAYEQYF
many,TRBJ1-2,TRBV9,.,TGTGCCAGCACCTCCCCAGGGTTCTATGGCTACACCTTC,CASTSPGFYGYTF
few,TRBJ1-5,TRBV6-2/TRBV6-3,TRBD1,TGTGCCAGCAGTTACTCCGACAGGGGAGGAGGCAATCAGCCCCAGCATTTT,CASSYSDRGGGNQPQHF
many,TRBJ2-7,TRBV7-9,TRBD2,TGTGCCAGCAGCTTAGGGTGGACTAGCGGGAACTACGAGCAGTACTTC,CASSLGWTSGNYEQYF
.,TRBJ1-1,TRBV20-1,TRBD1,TGCAGTGCAAGCGAGGGCAGGGGGTACACTGAAGCTTTCTTT,CSASEGRGYTEAFF
many,TRBJ2-5,TRBV29-1,TRBD1,TGCAGCGTGGGGACAGTATCACAAGAGACCCAGTACTTC,CSVGTVSQETQYF
.,TRBJ2-5,TRBV11-1,.,TGTGCCAGCAGCCTACCCCGGACAGCGAGCAGGGAGACCCAGTACTTC,CASSLPRTASRETQYF
many,TRBJ2-1,TRBV20-1,.,TGCAGTGCTAGCCTCGGGAACTATGAGCAGTTCTTC,CSASLGNYEQFF
many,TRBJ1-2,TRBV6-5,.,TGTGCCAGCAGTCTACAGGGCCCGAACTATGGCTACACCTTC,CASSLQGPNYGYTF
.,TRBJ1-6,TRBV5-1,.,TGCGCCAGCAGCTTGGGCATAAATTCACCCCTCCACTTT,CASSLGINSPLHF
.,TRBJ2-2,TRBV3-1,.,TGTGCCAGCAGCCAGGTATCTTCCTACAGCGGTAACACCGGGGAGCTGTTTTTT,CASSQVSSYSGNTGELFF
.,TRBJ2-5,TRBV11-3,.,TGTGCCAGCAGCTTAGGAGGCGAGAGGGCCTGGCAAGAGACCCAGTACTTC,CASSLGGERAWQETQYF
.,TRBJ2-1,TRBV20-1,TRBD2,TGCAGTGCAACCCGACTAGCGGGTCTATTGGATACGCAGTTCTTC,CSATRLAGLLDTQFF
many,TRBJ2-7,TRBV11-3,.,TGTGCCAGCAGCTTCAATACAGGGATTTTCGAGCAGTACTTC,CASSFNTGIFEQYF
.,TRBJ2-3,TRBV20-1,TRBD1,TGCACACTGTCGTCGGGGACAGAAACCACAGATACGCAGTATTTT,CTLSSGTETTDTQYF
few,TRBJ1-3,TRBV30,.,TGTGCCTGGAGTGTACTGGGCAGCATCTCTGGAAACACCATATATTTT,CAWSVLGSISGNTIYF
many,TRBJ1-5,TRBV6-5,.,TGTGCCAGCAGTTACCGGAAGAGCAATCAGCCCCAGCATTTT,CASSYRKSNQPQHF
.,TRBJ2-5,TRBV28,.,TGTGCCAGCACCGACGGGGGCGCCGACCAGTACTTC,CASTDGGADQYF
many,TRBJ1-2,TRBV9,TRBD1,TGTGCCAGCAGCGAACAGGGGACCGACTATGGCTACACCTTC,CASSEQGTDYGYTF
.,TRBJ1-5,TRBV2,.,TGTGCCACCAGTGATTTCCAACTCAATCAGCCCCAGCATTTT,CATSDFQLNQPQHF
.,TRBJ1-1,TRBV6-6,.,TGTGCCAGCAGTTACATGGACACTGAAGCTTTCTTT,CASSYMDTEAFF
few,TRBJ2-1,TRBV12-3/TRBV12-4,TRBD2,TGTGCCAGCAGCTCTTGGGATGGGAGCGGGACCTACAATGAGCAGTTCTTC,CASSSWDGSGTYNEQFF
.,TRBJ2-6,TRBV7-9,TRBD1,TGTGCCAGCAGGGCAAGGGGACAGGGGGTAGATGGGGCCCACGTCCTGGCTTTC,CASRARGQGVDGAHVLAF
.,TRBJ1-4,TRBV6-5,.,TGTGCCAGCAGTTACTTGGCAGGAGGAAACACCCAAAAACTGTTTTTT,CASSYLAGGNTQKLFF
.,TRBJ2-1,TRBV6-1,.,TGTGCCAGCAGTGGCCTTGGGGAAGGTGAGCAGTTCTTC,CASSGLGEGEQFF